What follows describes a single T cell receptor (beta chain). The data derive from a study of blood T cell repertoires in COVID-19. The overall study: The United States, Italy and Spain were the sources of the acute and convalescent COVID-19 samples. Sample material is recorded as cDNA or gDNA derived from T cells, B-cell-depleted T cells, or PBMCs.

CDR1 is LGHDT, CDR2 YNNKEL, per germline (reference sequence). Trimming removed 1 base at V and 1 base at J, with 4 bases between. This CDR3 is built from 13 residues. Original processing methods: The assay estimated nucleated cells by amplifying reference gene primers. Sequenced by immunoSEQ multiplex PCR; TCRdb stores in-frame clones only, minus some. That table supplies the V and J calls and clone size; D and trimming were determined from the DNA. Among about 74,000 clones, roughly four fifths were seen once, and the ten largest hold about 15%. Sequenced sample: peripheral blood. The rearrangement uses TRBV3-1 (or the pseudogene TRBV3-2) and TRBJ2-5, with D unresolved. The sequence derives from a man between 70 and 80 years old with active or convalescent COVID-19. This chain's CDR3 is CASSQVSQETQYF. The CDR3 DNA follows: TGTGCCAGCAGCCAAGTTAGCCAAGAGACCCAGTACTTC.